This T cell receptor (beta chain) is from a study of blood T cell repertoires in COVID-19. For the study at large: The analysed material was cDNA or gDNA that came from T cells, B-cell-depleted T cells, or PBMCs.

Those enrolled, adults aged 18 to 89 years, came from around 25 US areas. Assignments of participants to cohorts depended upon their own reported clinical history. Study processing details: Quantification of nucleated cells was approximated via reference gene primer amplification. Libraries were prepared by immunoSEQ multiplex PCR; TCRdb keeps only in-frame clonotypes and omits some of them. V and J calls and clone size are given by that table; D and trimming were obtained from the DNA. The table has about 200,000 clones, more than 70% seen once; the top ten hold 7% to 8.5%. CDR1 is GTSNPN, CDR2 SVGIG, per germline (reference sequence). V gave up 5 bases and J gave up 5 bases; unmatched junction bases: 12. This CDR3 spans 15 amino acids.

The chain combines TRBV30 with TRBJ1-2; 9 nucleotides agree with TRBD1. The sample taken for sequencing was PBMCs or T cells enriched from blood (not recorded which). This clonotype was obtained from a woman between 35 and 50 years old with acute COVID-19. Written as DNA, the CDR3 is TGTGCCTGGCAGCTAAACTACAGGGGGCGGTATGGCTACACCTTC. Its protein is CAWQLNYRGRYGYTF. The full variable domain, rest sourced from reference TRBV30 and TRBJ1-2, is SQTIHQWPATLVQPVGSPLSLECTVEGTSNPNLYWYRQAAGRGLQLLFYSVGIGQISSEVPQNLSASRPQDRQFILSSKKLLLSDSGFYLCAWQLNYRGRYGYTFGSGTRLTVV.